Here is one T cell receptor (beta chain) with its context. Its antigen remains unidentified. No base quality information exists; no much larger clone differs at one position. Distinct nucleotide sequences in the sample also encode this CDR3. Whole blood was collected in K2EDTA tubes by collaborating institutions according to the institutions' own protocols. For TCRbeta analysis, collaborator samples were shipped as frozen whole blood, as isolated PBMCs, or as DNA extracted from either sample type. This specimen belongs to a study of blood T cell repertoires in COVID-19 (TCRdb year 2020). About the full investigation: Samples covering the acute and convalescent phases of COVID-19 were provided by collaborators in the United States, Italy and Spain. The prospective study material was composed of cDNA or gDNA derived from T cells, B-cell-depleted T cells, or PBMCs. Deeply sampled blood TCRbeta repertoires from subjects exposed to, actively infected with, or recovered from COVID-19 were included in the dataset. A freely available public database, intended as a resource for researchers studying the immune response to SARS-CoV-2, is where the repertoires were released. Samples came from the ongoing ImmuneRACE study (first 160 participants) plus 1,254 subjects from 6 global collaborators. Nearly every sample came with metadata listing a de-identified subject ID, COVID-19 status, age in years and sex. Where HLA class I and class II types were available, the types were taken from metadata supplied by the sample provider, not from assay-based typing. The investigation overall reported the following: The quantity of clinical and demographic metadata differed by source and by participant and was supplied without curation.

TCRbeta CDR3 regions were amplified from genomic DNA using the immunoSEQ Assay, a bias-controlled multiplex PCR. The authors processed their data as follows. Within the assay, amplification of reference gene primers was used to estimate how many nucleated cells each sample contained. Sequence reads were collapsed and filtered to measure the absolute abundance of every unique TCRbeta CDR3 rearrangement. Productive Simpson clonality was computed per sample as the square root of Simpson's diversity index over productive rearrangements. TCRdb mirrors the immuneACCESS table, restricted to in-frame sequences. Some clones are absent from its copies; in checked studies, under half trace to an unresolved V gene, and the reason for the others is unknown. V, J and clone size reflect that table, while D and trimming were determined from the DNA. Counted in this sample were about 400,000 clones; 80% to 90% of them appeared once. Roughly 4% of the sample is taken by the ten largest.

The CDR3 measures 13 amino acids from cysteine to phenylalanine. The read is trimmed to its CDR3 DNA, 39 bases read in frame from base 1. In the germline V gene, CDR1 corresponds to MDHEN and CDR2 to SYDVKM. Trimming at the junction amounts to 7 bases on V and 4 bases on J, and the germline ends lie 11 bases apart. The receptor was isolated from a woman aged 25 to 39 with acute or convalescent COVID-19. The chain employs TRBV28 and TRBJ2-1; tentative D gene TRBD2, with 6 bases matching. The material sequenced was peripheral blood. This receptor carries the CDR3 CASTPGEYNEQFF. The DNA sequence follows: TGTGCCAGCACCCCGGGAGAATACAATGAGCAGTTCTTC.